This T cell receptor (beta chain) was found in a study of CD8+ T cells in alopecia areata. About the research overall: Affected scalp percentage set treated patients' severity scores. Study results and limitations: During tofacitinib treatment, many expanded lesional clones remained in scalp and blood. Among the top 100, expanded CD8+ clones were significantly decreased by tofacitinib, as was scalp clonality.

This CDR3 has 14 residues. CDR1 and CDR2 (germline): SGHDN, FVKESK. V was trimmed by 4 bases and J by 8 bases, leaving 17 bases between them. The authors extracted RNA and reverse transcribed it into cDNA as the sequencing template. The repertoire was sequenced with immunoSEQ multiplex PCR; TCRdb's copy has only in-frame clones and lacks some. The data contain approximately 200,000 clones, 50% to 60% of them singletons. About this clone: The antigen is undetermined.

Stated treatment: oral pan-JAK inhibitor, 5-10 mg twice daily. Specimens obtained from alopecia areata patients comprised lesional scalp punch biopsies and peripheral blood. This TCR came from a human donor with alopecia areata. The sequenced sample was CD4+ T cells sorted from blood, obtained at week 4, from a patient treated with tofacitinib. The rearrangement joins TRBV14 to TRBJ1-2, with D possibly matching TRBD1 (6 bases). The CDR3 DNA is TGTGCCAGCAGCCGGGGGCGCCCCGCGAACGGCTACACCTTC. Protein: CASSRGRPANGYTF. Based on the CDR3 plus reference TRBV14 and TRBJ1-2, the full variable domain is EAGVTQFPSHSVIEKGQTVTLRCDPISGHDNLYWYRRVMGKEIKFLLHFVKESKQDESGMPNNRFLAERTGGTYSTLKVQPAELEDSGVYFCASSRGRPANGYTFGSGTRLTVV.